This T cell receptor beta chain was retrieved from a study of blood T cell repertoires in COVID-19 (dated by TCRdb to the early 2020s). Looking at the study overall: Samples covering the acute and convalescent phases of COVID-19 were provided by collaborators in the United States, Italy and Spain. The material from the prospective study consisted of cDNA or gDNA derived from T cells, B-cell-depleted T cells, or PBMCs. Subjects who had been exposed to COVID-19, were actively infected with it, or had recovered from it provided the deeply sampled blood TCRbeta repertoires that made up the dataset. A freely available public database, intended as a resource for researchers studying the immune response to SARS-CoV-2, is where the repertoires were released. Samples came from the ongoing ImmuneRACE study (first 160 participants) plus 1,254 subjects from 6 global collaborators. The sample metadata nearly always contained a de-identified subject ID, COVID-19 status, age in years and sex. Where available, HLA class I and class II types were obtained from metadata supplied by the sample provider rather than from assay-based typing.

The immunoSEQ Assay, a bias-controlled multiplex PCR, was used to amplify TCRbeta CDR3 regions from genomic DNA. The authors' analysis ran thus. Within the assay, amplification of reference gene primers was used to estimate how many nucleated cells each sample contained. Sequence reads were collapsed and filtered to measure the absolute abundance of every unique TCRbeta CDR3 rearrangement. For each sample, productive Simpson clonality was calculated as the square root of Simpson's diversity index over productive rearrangements. This is the immuneACCESS table as TCRdb keeps it, with only in-frame sequences that have V and J called. A part of the clones is gone; compared with another copy, unresolved V genes explain less than half, and the rest is unexplained. The D gene and trimming were derived from the DNA, and the V and J assignments and clone size from that table. Within this sample are 310,000 or so clones, with roughly 89% of them counted one time only. Clones ranked in the top ten supply 6% to 6.5% of the sample.

The study at large found these results: How much clinical and demographic metadata was included differed by source and by participant, and the metadata was provided uncurated.

Participants in the prospective study were enrolled through a virtual design, were aged roughly 18 to 100 years, and lived in under 25 United States geographic areas. To assign participants to cohorts, the prospective study relied on clinical history that participants themselves reported in a screening survey and a study questionnaire. Recovered participants in ImmuneRACE Cohort 3 were defined by two consecutive negative NP/OP PCR tests, clearance by a healthcare professional, or resolution of symptoms. In the prospective study, whole blood, serum and a nasopharyngeal or oropharyngeal swab were collected from each participant by mobile phlebotomists. Over a roughly 2-month period, participants in the prospective study had the option of providing additional blood draws and questionnaires. Blood samples from the prospective study were shipped frozen or at room temperature prior to DNA extraction.

The germline V gene (reference sequence) sets CDR1 to GTSNPN and CDR2 to SVGIG. At the junction V is shortened by 4 bases and J by 13 bases; bases outside the gene matches: 16. The CDR3 runs 14 residues from the cysteine to the phenylalanine. Only the CDR3 portion is preserved as DNA: 42 bases, with reading frame beginning at the first base. Worth noting for this clone: The antigen it recognizes is unknown. The sample holds no much larger clone one base away, and base qualities are not on file.

The chain was built from TRBV30 and TRBJ2-1, and 7 bases in between align with TRBD2. This receptor was obtained from a middle-aged woman who had recovered from COVID-19. The specimen sequenced was PBMCs or T cells enriched from blood (not recorded which). The DNA sequence reads TGTGCCTGGATGTTCAGGGAGATGGGGGGGGATCAGTTCTTC. This translates into CAWMFREMGGDQFF.